This TCR beta chain was identified in a study of beta chain features in type 1 diabetes listed by TCRdb under 2018. Looking at the study overall: Patients and healthy donors did not differ in mean age, gender distribution, total cell number or subset yield. Across all samples, some 110,000,000 sorted cells were examined, and cell number per subset correlated strongly with RNA yield. In the study, TCRB repertoires of sorted circulating CD4+ T cell subsets from recently diagnosed type 1 diabetes patients were compared with those of matched healthy donors. Whereas all 30 or so donors provided naive and central memory subsets, regulatory and stem cell-like memory subsets were isolated from just 8 patients and roughly eight healthy donors.

The study at large found these results: Only small numbers of individuals were included in the HLA sub-analyses, which left unresolved whether HLA type had any influence on TCRB rearrangement. At VDJ recombination sites, patients with type 1 diabetes made fewer insertions and deleted more nucleotides, a pattern implying thymic rearrangement abnormalities. PCR might favor shorter templates, but patient and control samples were amplified and corrected together, so any skew would affect both groups equally. Because cDNA rather than genomic DNA was sequenced, highly expressing activated cells could have been over-represented, although no difference in activation and CD3 levels was found between groups. Naive, central memory and regulatory TCRB repertoires appeared to be more alike among patients than among healthy donors. A moderate but significant shortening of TCRB CDR3 length was observed in type 1 diabetes patients in all four CD4+ subsets.

The entire amount of isolated RNA was reverse transcribed using the High Capacity cDNA Reverse Transcription Kit, so the sequenced TCRB transcripts were expressed ones. Naive, central memory and regulatory T cell samples underwent deep immunoSEQ sequencing, averaging about 3.57 million total reads per sample. After sorted cells were lysed in RLT buffer, RNA was extracted with DNase-treated RNeasy Micro or Mini kits, with the choice depending on cell number. To prevent cross-contamination, each cell subset was processed individually, whereas patient and healthy donor samples were processed jointly. The immunoSEQ multiplex PCR was used to amplify TCRB sequences from cDNA, yielding 87-bp fragments that span the CDR3 region. Sequencing of the amplicons was performed on the Illumina HiSeq platform. For the original study's pipeline: PCR bias was corrected computationally using synthetic template baselines, and reads within Hamming distance 2 were collapsed, with unmergeable singletons discarded. Reads were aligned to IMGT to assign V, D and J genes, CDR3 length, and insertions or deletions at six rearrangement sites. Within each subset, clonotype counts were normalized to the number of sorted cells before true diversity and Gini coefficients were calculated with the tcR R package. The overlap coefficient, calculated on TCRB nucleotide sequences, was used to quantify repertoire sharing. The immuneACCESS repertoire file appears here via TCRdb, limited to in-frame rearrangements. These files lack a portion of the clones; in checked studies, under half of the deficit traces to unresolved V genes, and the cause of the others is not known. V, J and clone size derive from that table, while D and trimming were established from the DNA sequence. The table for this sample lists 250,000 or so clones; around a quarter of them were counted only once. 4% of the sample lies in the top ten.

Each donor gave one peripheral blood draw, roughly 120 mL on average, collected into heparinised tubes. Using a panel that included CD45RO, CCR7, CD25, CD127, CD95 and CD27, naive, central memory, regulatory and stem cell-like memory CD4+ T cells were sorted on a BD FACSAria II. All sorted populations exceeded 98% purity. PBMCs were separated immediately by Lymphoprep density gradient centrifugation and were stained directly, without being cultured. To minimize batch effects, samples were stained and sorted in pairs, one healthy donor with one patient per experiment. As for this clone: Which antigen it targets is not known. One base away there is no much larger clone; base qualities are not given.

The V end loses 4 bases and the J end loses 1 base, and a stretch of 13 bases separates them. From cysteine to phenylalanine, the CDR3 is 14 amino acids long. Here the CDR3 DNA is all that survives: 42 bases in frame from base 1. CDR1 and CDR2, per the germline V gene, are SQVTM and ANQGSEA. The chain is assembled from TRBV29-1 and TRBJ1-1; the D gene remains uncertain. The sequencing sample was made of central memory CD4+ T cells from blood. This receptor was taken from a man aged 25 to 40 in good health. The DNA sequence is TGCAGCGTTGGGGCGACAAGGCAGAACACTGAAGCTTTCTTT. This is translated as CSVGATRQNTEAFF. The CDR3 plus the reference TRBV29-1 and TRBJ1-1 genes for the other parts give the full variable domain: SAVISQKPSRDICQRGTSLTIQCQVDSQVTMMFWYRQQPGQSLTLIATANQGSEATYESGFVIDKFPISRPNLTFSTLTVSNMSPEDSSIYLCSVGATRQNTEAFFGQGTRLTVV.